This record covers a single T cell receptor (beta chain). This CDR3 spans 15 amino acids. Germline trimming cut 0 bases from V and 5 bases from J; bases unmatched to any gene: 3. The V gene's germline CDR1 is GTSNPN and CDR2 SVGIG (reference sequence). The data derive from a study of shared clonotypes between healthy human individuals. The assay was carried out at the deep level. The assay was immunoSEQ multiplex PCR, and TCRdb's table has in-frame clones only and misses some. The data contain approximately 2,000,000 clones, just over 90% of them singletons. Cells designated naive CD8 were CD45RO-negative and were positively selected for CCR7, with terminally differentiated effector memory CD45RA+ cells excluded.

This TCR derives from a man aged 18 to 30 in good health. Some clones in this sample may be carry-over from other donors' samples. Sequencing used naive CD8+ T cells from PBMCs. The rearrangement links TRBV30 to TRBJ2-1; 11 bases map to TRBD2. CDR3: CAWSVLAGVHNEQFF. The CDR3 DNA sequence: TGTGCCTGGAGTGTACTAGCGGGAGTCCACAATGAGCAGTTCTTC.